The present T cell receptor (beta chain) was sequenced within a study of blood T cell repertoires in COVID-19. Participants' own reports of clinical history determined their cohort assignment. During the 2 weeks before they entered the study, exposed participants had met someone with a PCR-confirmed or clinician-diagnosed COVID-19 case. Germline lookup yields CDR1 LGHDT and CDR2 YNNKEL (reference sequence). Trimming stripped 1 base from V and 7 bases from J, with 14 bases between. The CDR3 has 15 residues. Assay: immunoSEQ multiplex PCR; the TCRdb copy retains only in-frame clones and omits some. The table lists some 180,000 clones, roughly 84% of them singletons. This clone was seen once.

Sequences were obtained from PBMCs or T cells enriched from blood (not recorded which). The chain joins TRBV3-1 (or the pseudogene TRBV3-2) to TRBJ1-5; D may be TRBD1 (6 bases). The receptor's source is a woman aged 30 to 39 who had been exposed to COVID-19. CDR3 DNA sequence: TGTGCCAGCAGCCAAGGGGGGCAGGGACACCAGCCCCAGCATTTT. It translates to CASSQGGQGHQPQHF.